Presented here are 31 T cell receptor beta chains from one specimen sequenced in a study of blood T cell repertoires in COVID-19. Sequencing was performed with immunoSEQ multiplex PCR; in TCRdb, only in-frame clones are kept and a portion is missing. The table records around 58,000 clones, 88% of them present only once. Sequencing input: peripheral blood. These receptors originate from a human donor in a cohort sampled during active COVID-19.

This clone was detected a few times. The chain links TRBV5-8 to TRBJ1-2; weak D call: TRBD1 (6 bases). The length of the CDR3 is 15 residues. The V gene's germline CDR1 is SGHTS and CDR2 YDEGEE. V gave up 4 bases and J gave up 5 bases, with 18 bases separating them. CDR3 coding DNA: TGTGCCAGCAGCCCACAGGGACGGGTTAGATATGGCTACACCTTC. It translates to CASSPQGRVRYGYTF. Together with reference TRBV5-8 and TRBJ1-2, the CDR3 gives the full variable domain: EAGVTQSPTHLIKTRGQQATLRCSPISGHTSVYWYQQALGLGLQFLLWYDEGEERNRGNFPPRFSGRQFPNYSSELNVNALELEDSALYLCASSPQGRVRYGYTFGSGTRLTVV.

This clone appeared a few times. CDR3 sequence reads: CASRLGGVGDGYTF. The CDR3, as DNA: TGTGCCAGCAGATTGGGAGGTGTGGGGGACGGCTACACCTTC. The chain has TRBV6-5 and TRBJ1-2; a possible D gene is TRBD1 (5 bases). The V and J ends lost 6 bases and 8 bases respectively, with 19 bases between them. This CDR3 region has 14 residues. Germline V gene sequence: CDR1 MNHEY, CDR2 SVGAGI.

The chain uses TRBV6-5 and TRBJ2-7, with TRBD2 matching over 8 bases. Trimming at V came to 6 bases and at J to 2 bases, leaving 9 bases not matched to a gene. This CDR3 is 15 amino acids long. Germline V lookup: CDR1 MNHEY, CDR2 SVGAGI. CDR3 loop: CASSSASGSPYEQYF. The DNA for the CDR3 is TGTGCCAGCAGCTCCGCAAGCGGGAGCCCCTACGAGCAGTACTTC.

The chain carries TRBV11-2 and TRBJ2-2, with 9 bases identical to TRBD2. Trimming removed 4 bases from V and 7 bases from J; junction bases left unmatched: 13. The CDR3 length is 17 residues. Looked up from germline, CDR1 is SGHAT and CDR2 is FQNNGV. The CDR3 loop is CASSSPRGRAYNGELFF. CDR3 coding DNA: TGTGCCAGCAGCTCCCCCCGCGGGAGGGCTTACAACGGGGAGCTGTTTTTT.

This chain joins TRBV5-5 and TRBJ2-7, with a tentative D call TRBD1 (6 bases). The V end was cut by 1 base, the J end by 12 bases, with 23 bases between. Germline values: CDR1 SGHKS, CDR2 YYEKEE (reference sequence). The length of the CDR3 is 15 residues. CDR3 amino acids: CASSLRERGTYAGYF. In nucleotides, the CDR3 is TGTGCCAGCAGCTTGAGGGAGAGGGGGACCTACGCGGGGTACTTC.

The CDR3 DNA is TGTGCCAGCAGAGAACAGCCTAACACTGAAGCTTTCTTT. This gives the protein CASREQPNTEAFF. V and J are TRBV12-3 or TRBV12-4 and TRBJ1-1, with D uncertain. Trimming removed 6 bases at V and 2 bases at J, with 10 bases between. The CDR3 is 13 residues long.

The CDR3 DNA reads TGTGCCAGCAGCAAAGGTAGTGCGGAGAACACTGAAGCTTTCTTT. This codes for CASSKGSAENTEAFF. The chain combines TRBV21-1 with TRBJ1-1. TRBV21-1 is a listed pseudogene. The CDR3 spans 15 residues.

This clone came up once. The genes are TRBV6-6 and TRBJ2-1, with unresolved D. The CDR3 consists of 12 residues. Germline V gene sequence: CDR1 MNHNY, CDR2 SVGAGI (reference sequence). Deletions cut 0 bases from V and 8 bases from J, with 5 bases between. For the CDR3, the DNA is TGTGCCAGCAGTTACTCGTCAGATGAGCAGTTCTTC. This encodes CASSYSSDEQFF.

The chain couples TRBV6-1 to TRBJ1-2; TRBD1 is a possible D gene (5 bases). Germline V lookup: CDR1 MNHNS, CDR2 SASEGT. Trimming took 0 bases from V and 10 from J, leaving 9 bases between them. This CDR3 spans 12 amino acids. In DNA, the CDR3 is TGTGCCAGCAGTGAAGCGCAGACAGTCTACACCTTC. This codes for CASSEAQTVYTF.

This clone was recorded only once. The chain links TRBV3-1 (or the pseudogene TRBV3-2) to TRBJ2-1; perhaps TRBD2 as D (6 bases). Germline V gives CDR1 LGHDT, CDR2 YNNKEL (reference sequence). Trimming removed 3 bases from V and 0 bases from J, with 15 bases in between. The CDR3 loop spans 17 amino acids. CDR3 nucleotide sequence: TGTGCCAGCAGCCACCAAGTGGTGGGGGGCTCCTACAATGAGCAGTTCTTC. Protein sequence: CASSHQVVGGSYNEQFF.

The V gene is TRBV29-1, the J gene TRBJ2-5; TRBD1 agrees at 7 bases. CDR3 size: 12 residues. The germline gives CDR1 SQVTM, CDR2 ANQGSEA. Trimming at V came to 5 bases and at J to 5 bases, leaving 5 bases not matched to a gene. For the CDR3, the DNA is TGCAGCGTTTACAGGGGCCCGGAGACCCAGTACTTC. Amino acid sequence: CSVYRGPETQYF. Together with reference TRBV29-1 and TRBJ2-5, the CDR3 gives the full variable domain: SAVISQKPSRDICQRGTSLTIQCQVDSQVTMMFWYRQQPGQSLTLIATANQGSEATYESGFVIDKFPISRPNLTFSTLTVSNMSPEDSSIYLCSVYRGPETQYFGPGTRLLVL.

This chain connects TRBV6-4 to TRBJ2-1; 10 nucleotides agree with TRBD2. Losses at the gene ends were 5 bases for V and 4 bases for J; bases not matched to a gene: 5. CDR1 and CDR2 (germline): MRHNA, SNTAGT. This CDR3 spans 15 amino acids. CDR3 loop: CASSLTSGTYNEQFF. The CDR3 nucleotides are TGTGCCAGCAGTCTCACTAGCGGGACTTACAATGAGCAGTTCTTC.

This chain links TRBV21-1 with TRBJ1-2. TRBV21-1 is a recognized pseudogene. This CDR3 has 16 residues. CDR3 coding DNA: TGTGCCAGCAGCGGGAGACTGTCACCCCCCAACTATGGCTACACCTTC. This sequence encodes CASSGRLSPPNYGYTF.

The rearrangement joins TRBV2 to TRBJ2-7; 8 bases are shared with TRBD2. With 10 bases clipped from V and 6 bases from J, the junction kept 11 bases outside the gene matches. The CDR3 is 13 amino acids. Per the germline V gene, CDR1 is SNHLY and CDR2 is FYNNEI. The CDR3, as DNA: TGTGCCATCCCCTCTCCGGGAGGGCGCGAGCAGTACTTC. Amino acid sequence: CAIPSPGGREQYF.

V and J are TRBV6-6 and TRBJ1-2; D gene unclear. The CDR3 is made up of 12 amino acids. Trimming removed 1 base from V and 6 bases from J, with 6 bases in between. The germline V gene has CDR1 MNHNY and CDR2 SVGAGI (reference sequence). CDR3 coding DNA: TGTGCCAGCAGTTACTATCGGGATGGCTACACCTTC. This sequence encodes CASSYYRDGYTF.

The chain carries TRBV5-6 and TRBJ1-1; D not resolved. Trimming removed 0 bases from V and 6 bases from J, with 15 bases in between. Germline V gives CDR1 SGHDT, CDR2 YYEEEE. The CDR3 loop spans 15 amino acids. CDR3 nucleotides: TGTGCCAGCAGCTTGGCCGGTGTGGGGAGCGCTGAAGCTTTCTTT. It codes for CASSLAGVGSAEAFF.

The chain joins TRBV5-1 to TRBJ1-5; the D gene is possibly TRBD1 (5 bases). The CDR3 contains 15 residues. V lost 0 bases and J 5 bases, leaving 12 bases between the germline ends. Germline CDR1 and CDR2: SGHRS and YFSETQ. The CDR3 loop is CASSLASGGDQPQHF. The CDR3 coding sequence is TGCGCCAGCAGCTTGGCCTCCGGGGGGGATCAGCCCCAGCATTTT.

The chain is built from TRBV6-5 and TRBJ2-3, with D possibly TRBD2 on 7 matching bases. The CDR3 totals 16 residues. Germline-derived CDR1 and CDR2 are MNHEY and SVGAGI. V shed 2 bases and J shed 0 bases, with 12 bases lying between them. The CDR3 reads CASSYGRGISTDTQYF. The CDR3 bases are TGTGCCAGCAGTTACGGGAGGGGGATCAGCACAGATACGCAGTATTTT.

The chain recombines TRBV7-2 with TRBJ1-2; D is undetermined. The CDR3 spans 13 residues. Trimming removed 5 bases from V and 3 bases from J, with 10 bases in between. Germline CDR1 and CDR2: SGHTA and FQGNSA. The CDR3, as DNA: TGTGCCAGCAGCGATTCTACCCACTATGGCTACACCTTC. Protein sequence: CASSDSTHYGYTF.

V is TRBV19 and J is TRBJ1-2; D is perhaps TRBD1 (6 bases). The V and J ends lost 4 bases and 4 bases respectively, with 19 bases between them. The CDR3 covers 16 residues. Germline V gene lookup returns CDR1 LNHDA and CDR2 SQIVND (reference sequence). CDR3 sequence: CASSTDRDLNLYGYTF. CDR3 nucleotides: TGTGCCAGTAGTACGGACAGAGACCTGAATCTCTATGGCTACACCTTC.

The chain is built from TRBV19 and TRBJ2-4; the D gene is possibly TRBD1 (5 bases). The ends were cut back, 3 bases at V and 6 bases at J, with 18 bases in the middle. Germline V gene lookup returns CDR1 LNHDA and CDR2 SQIVND (reference sequence). This CDR3 contains 16 residues. The CDR3 here is CASSIRVGARVNIQYF. The CDR3 DNA reads as TGTGCCAGTAGTATTCGGGTGGGCGCCAGGGTAAACATTCAGTACTTC.

The gene calls are TRBV2 and TRBJ1-2, with 12 bases aligning to TRBD1. CDR3 length equals 15 residues. The V segment lost 6 bases and the J segment 2 bases; nucleotides outside the gene matches: 4. Germline lookup yields CDR1 SNHLY and CDR2 FYNNEI. CDR3 residues: CASRPGTGGNYGYTF. CDR3 coding DNA: TGTGCCAGCAGACCTGGGACAGGGGGCAACTATGGCTACACCTTC.

The gene calls are TRBV9 and TRBJ2-1, with 8 positions matching TRBD1. This CDR3 spans 15 amino acids. Germline loops: CDR1 SGDLS, CDR2 YYNGEE. The junction had 8 bases not matched to a gene; V was cut back by 2 bases and J by 7 bases. CDR3 protein: CASSVVDRAENEQFF. CDR3 DNA sequence: TGTGCCAGCAGCGTTGTGGACAGGGCCGAGAATGAGCAGTTCTTC.

The chain carries TRBV28 and TRBJ2-6, with D perhaps matching TRBD2 (6 bases). V was cut by 5 bases and J by 3 bases, with 11 bases left in between. CDR1 MDHEN and CDR2 SYDVKM come from the germline V gene. The CDR3 spans 15 residues. CDR3 nucleotides: TGTGCCAGCAGTCCGGGCGGGGTTGGGGCCAACGTCCTGACTTTC. Residues: CASSPGGVGANVLTF.

The rearrangement links TRBV1 to TRBJ2-1; the tabulated D call, TRBD2, remains unverified against the DNA. TRBV1 is designated a pseudogene. The CDR3 loop spans 17 amino acids. The CDR3 DNA is TGCACCAGCAGCCAAGATCAGGCTCAGCGGGGAAACAATGAGCAGTTCTTC. This translates into CTSSQDQAQRGNNEQFF.

V and J are TRBV7-3 and TRBJ2-6; D might be TRBD2 (5 bases). From germline, CDR1 is SGHTA and CDR2 FQGTGA. CDR3 length: 16 residues. Trimming left V 2 bases short and J 2 bases short, with 10 bases between. DNA of the CDR3: TGTGCCAGCAGCTTAGGCCGGGGTGCTGGGGCCAACGTCCTGACTTTC. Its translation: CASSLGRGAGANVLTF.

The gene calls are TRBV9 and TRBJ2-1; TRBD2 is a possible D gene (6 bases). The germline V and J ends were trimmed by 4 bases and 7 bases, with 18 bases remaining between them. The germline CDR1 and CDR2 sequences are SGDLS and YYNGEE. This CDR3 region has 15 residues. CDR3 region: CASSISSEGGNEQFF. In DNA form, the CDR3 reads TGTGCCAGCAGCATCAGCTCCGAGGGAGGTAATGAGCAGTTCTTC.

J is TRBJ2-7 and V is TRBV5-1; 10 nucleotides match TRBD1. The ends lost 1 base at V and 2 bases at J; junction bases unmatched: 6. This CDR3 spans 16 amino acids. Per the germline V gene, CDR1 is SGHRS and CDR2 is YFSETQ. CDR3 coding DNA: TGCGCCAGCAGCTTGAGGGGACAGGGGAGCCCCTACGAGCAGTACTTC. Encoded protein: CASSLRGQGSPYEQYF.

The chain uses TRBV11-3 and TRBJ2-3, with 10 bases matching TRBD1. The CDR3 has 17 residues. The germline V gene has CDR1 SGHNT and CDR2 YENEEA. J lost 3 bases, V lost 4 bases, and 10 bases had no gene match. CDR3 sequence: CASSSGQGVRGTDTQYF. The CDR3 nucleotides are TGTGCCAGCAGCTCTGGACAGGGGGTACGAGGGACAGATACGCAGTATTTT.

Points on this clone: At one boundary the junction diverges from the germline segment, which might be a read error. This sequence joins TRBV11-2 and TRBJ2-7, with D perhaps TRBD1 (6 bases). From germline, CDR1 is SGHAT and CDR2 FQNNGV. This CDR3 is built from 15 residues. The CDR3, as DNA: TGTGCCAGCAGCTACACGACAGGTATAGCCCACGAACAGTACTTC. It codes for CASSYTTGIAHEQYF. Based on the CDR3 plus reference TRBV11-2 and TRBJ2-7, the full variable domain is EAGVAQSPRYKIIEKRQSVAFWCNPISGHATLYWYQQILGQGPKLLIQFQNNGVVDDSQLPKDRFSAERLKGVDSTLKIQPAKLEDSAVYLCASSYTTGIAHEQYFGPGTRLTVT.

The chain is built from TRBV6-5 and TRBJ2-3; maybe TRBD1 (6 bases). V gave up 7 bases and J gave up 5 bases, with 19 bases separating them. This CDR3 region has 15 residues. Germline values: CDR1 MNHEY, CDR2 SVGAGI. CDR3 amino acids: CASKKLGGSGDTQYF. In nucleotides, the CDR3 is TGTGCCAGCAAAAAATTAGGGGGTTCGGGAGATACGCAGTATTTT.